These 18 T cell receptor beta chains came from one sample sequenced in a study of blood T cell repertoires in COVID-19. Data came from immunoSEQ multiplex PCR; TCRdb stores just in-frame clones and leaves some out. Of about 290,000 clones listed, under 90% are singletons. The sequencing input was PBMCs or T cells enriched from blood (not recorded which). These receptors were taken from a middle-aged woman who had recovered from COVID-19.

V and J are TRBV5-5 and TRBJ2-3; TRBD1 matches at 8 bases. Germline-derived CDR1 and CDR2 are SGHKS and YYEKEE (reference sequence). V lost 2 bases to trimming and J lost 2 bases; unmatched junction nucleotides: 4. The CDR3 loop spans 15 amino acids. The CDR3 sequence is CASSFRQGYTDTQYF. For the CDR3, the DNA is TGTGCCAGCAGCTTTAGACAGGGGTACACAGATACGCAGTATTTT.

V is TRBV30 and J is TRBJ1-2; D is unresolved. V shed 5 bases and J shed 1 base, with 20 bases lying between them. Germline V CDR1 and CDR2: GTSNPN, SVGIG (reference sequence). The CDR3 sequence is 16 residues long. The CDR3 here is CAWAGREGPDNYGYTF. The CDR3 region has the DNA TGTGCCTGGGCCGGTCGGGAGGGCCCCGATAACTATGGCTACACCTTC.

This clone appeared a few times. In DNA form, the CDR3 reads TGTGCCAGCAGTTATTCAAGGGCAGGGGCCGACGAGCAGTACTTC. Translating gives CASSYSRAGADEQYF. V gene TRBV6-6 combines with J gene TRBJ2-7, with TRBD1 as a possible D gene (6 bases). The CDR3 sequence is 15 residues long. The germline V gene has CDR1 MNHNY and CDR2 SVGAGI (reference sequence). Trimming stripped 3 bases from V and 5 bases from J, with 17 bases between.

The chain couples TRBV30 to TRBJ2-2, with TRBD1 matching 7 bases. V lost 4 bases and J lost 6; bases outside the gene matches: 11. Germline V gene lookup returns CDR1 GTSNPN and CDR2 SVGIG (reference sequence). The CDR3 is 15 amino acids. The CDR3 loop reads CAWKITGVVAGELFF. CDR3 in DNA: TGTGCCTGGAAAATTACAGGGGTGGTCGCCGGGGAGCTGTTTTTT.

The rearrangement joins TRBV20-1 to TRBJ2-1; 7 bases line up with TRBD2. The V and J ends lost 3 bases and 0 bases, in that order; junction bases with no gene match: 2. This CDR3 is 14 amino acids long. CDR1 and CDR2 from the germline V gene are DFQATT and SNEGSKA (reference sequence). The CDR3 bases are TGCAGTGCTAGTGGGACTATCTCCTACAATGAGCAGTTCTTC. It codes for CSASGTISYNEQFF.

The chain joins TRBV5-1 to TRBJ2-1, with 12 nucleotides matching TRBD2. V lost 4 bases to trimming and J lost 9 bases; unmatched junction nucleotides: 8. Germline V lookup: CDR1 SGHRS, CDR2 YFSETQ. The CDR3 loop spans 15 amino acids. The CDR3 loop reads CASSPSSGRGVEQFF. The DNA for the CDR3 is TGCGCCAGCAGCCCGTCTAGCGGGAGGGGGGTTGAGCAGTTCTTC.

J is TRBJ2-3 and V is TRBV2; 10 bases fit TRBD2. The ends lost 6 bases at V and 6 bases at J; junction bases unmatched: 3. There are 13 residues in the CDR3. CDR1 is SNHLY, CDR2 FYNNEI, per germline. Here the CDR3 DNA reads TGTGCCAGCAGGATGACTAGCGGGGATACGCAGTATTTT. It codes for CASRMTSGDTQYF.

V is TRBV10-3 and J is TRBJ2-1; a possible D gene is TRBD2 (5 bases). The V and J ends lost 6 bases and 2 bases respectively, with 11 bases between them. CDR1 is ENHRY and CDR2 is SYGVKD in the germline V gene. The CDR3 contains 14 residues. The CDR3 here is CAIRAEATYNEQFF. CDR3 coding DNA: TGTGCCATCAGGGCGGAGGCCACCTACAATGAGCAGTTCTTC.

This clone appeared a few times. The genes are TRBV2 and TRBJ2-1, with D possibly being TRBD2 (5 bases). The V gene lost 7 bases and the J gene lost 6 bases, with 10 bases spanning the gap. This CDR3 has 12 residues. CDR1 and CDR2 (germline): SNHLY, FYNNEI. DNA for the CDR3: TGTGCCAGCAATGGACTCCTCAATGAGCAGTTCTTC. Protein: CASNGLLNEQFF.

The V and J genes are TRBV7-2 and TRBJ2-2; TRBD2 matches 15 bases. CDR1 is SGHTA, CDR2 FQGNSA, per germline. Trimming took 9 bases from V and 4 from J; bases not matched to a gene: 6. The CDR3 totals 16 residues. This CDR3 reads CASRTSGRAGTGELFF. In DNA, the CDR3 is TGTGCCAGTCGGACTAGCGGGAGGGCGGGCACCGGGGAGCTGTTTTTT. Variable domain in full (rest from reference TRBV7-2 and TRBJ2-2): GAGVSQSPSNKVTEKGKDVELRCDPISGHTALYWYRQSLGQGLEFLIYFQGNSAPDKSGLPSDRFSAERTGGSVSTLTIQRTQQEDSAVYLCASRTSGRAGTGELFFGEGSRLTVL.

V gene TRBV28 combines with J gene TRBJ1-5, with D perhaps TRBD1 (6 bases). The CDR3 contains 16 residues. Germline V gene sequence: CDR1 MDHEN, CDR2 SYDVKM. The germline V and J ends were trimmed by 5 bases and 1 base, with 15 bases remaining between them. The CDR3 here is CASSSHGRGSNQPQHF. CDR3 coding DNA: TGTGCCAGCAGTAGCCACGGCAGGGGAAGCAATCAGCCCCAGCATTTT.

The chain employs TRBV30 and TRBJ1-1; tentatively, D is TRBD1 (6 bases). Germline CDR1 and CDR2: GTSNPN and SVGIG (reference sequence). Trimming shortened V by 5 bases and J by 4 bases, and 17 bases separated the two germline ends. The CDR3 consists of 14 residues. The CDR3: CAWALQGWVTEAFF. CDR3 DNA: TGTGCCTGGGCCCTACAGGGTTGGGTCACTGAAGCTTTCTTT.

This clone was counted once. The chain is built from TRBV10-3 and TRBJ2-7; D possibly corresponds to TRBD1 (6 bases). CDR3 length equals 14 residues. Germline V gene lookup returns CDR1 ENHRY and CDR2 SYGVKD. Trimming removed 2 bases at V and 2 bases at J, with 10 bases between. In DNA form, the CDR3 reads TGTGCCATCAGTGAGAAGGGACAAGCCTACGAGCAGTACTTC. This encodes CAISEKGQAYEQYF.

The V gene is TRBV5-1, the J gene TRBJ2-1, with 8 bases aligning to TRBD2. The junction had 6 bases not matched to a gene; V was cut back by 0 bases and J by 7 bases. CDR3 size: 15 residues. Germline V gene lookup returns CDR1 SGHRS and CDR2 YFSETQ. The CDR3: CASSLDQREQNEQFF. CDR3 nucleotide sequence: TGCGCCAGCAGCTTGGACCAGCGGGAGCAAAATGAGCAGTTCTTC.

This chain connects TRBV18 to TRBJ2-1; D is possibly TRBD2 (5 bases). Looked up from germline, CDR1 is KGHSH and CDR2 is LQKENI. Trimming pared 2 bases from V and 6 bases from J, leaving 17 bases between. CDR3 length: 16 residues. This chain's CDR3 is CASSPAASSGVNEQFF. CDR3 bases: TGTGCCAGCTCACCAGCGGCTAGCAGTGGGGTCAATGAGCAGTTCTTC.

CDR3 region: CASSFGLANSYEQYF. Here the CDR3 DNA reads TGCGCCAGCAGCTTTGGACTAGCGAACTCCTACGAGCAGTACTTC. V and J are TRBV5-1 and TRBJ2-7; 9 positions agree with TRBD2. With 2 bases clipped from V and 0 bases from J, the junction kept 3 bases outside the gene matches. Germline V gene data show CDR1 as SGHRS and CDR2 as YFSETQ. The CDR3 has 15 residues.

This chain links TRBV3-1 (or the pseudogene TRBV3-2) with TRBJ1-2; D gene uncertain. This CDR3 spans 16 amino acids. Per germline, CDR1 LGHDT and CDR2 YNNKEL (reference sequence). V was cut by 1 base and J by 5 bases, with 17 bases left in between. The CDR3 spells CASSQARQAGNYGYTF. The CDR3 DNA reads TGTGCCAGCAGCCAAGCGAGGCAGGCGGGGAATTATGGCTACACCTTC.

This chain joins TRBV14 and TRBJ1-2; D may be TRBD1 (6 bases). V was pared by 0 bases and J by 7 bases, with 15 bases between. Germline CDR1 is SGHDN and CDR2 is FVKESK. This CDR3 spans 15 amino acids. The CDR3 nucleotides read TGTGCCAGCAGCCAAGAGGTCAGGGGAGCTGGTGGCTACACCTTC. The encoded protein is CASSQEVRGAGGYTF.